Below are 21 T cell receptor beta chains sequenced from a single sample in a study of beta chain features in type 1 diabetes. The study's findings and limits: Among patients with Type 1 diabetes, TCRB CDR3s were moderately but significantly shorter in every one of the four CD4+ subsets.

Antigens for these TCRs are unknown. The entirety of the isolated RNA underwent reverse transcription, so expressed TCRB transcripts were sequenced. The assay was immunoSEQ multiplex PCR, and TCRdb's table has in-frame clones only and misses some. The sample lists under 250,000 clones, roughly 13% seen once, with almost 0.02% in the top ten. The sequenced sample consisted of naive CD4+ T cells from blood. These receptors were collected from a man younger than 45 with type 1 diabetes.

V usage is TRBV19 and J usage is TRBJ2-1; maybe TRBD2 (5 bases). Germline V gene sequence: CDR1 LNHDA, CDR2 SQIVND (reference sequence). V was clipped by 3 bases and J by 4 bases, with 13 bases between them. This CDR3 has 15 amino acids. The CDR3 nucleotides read TGTGCCAGTAGTATTAGCGAGGCACGTTACAATGAGCAGTTCTTC. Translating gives CASSISEARYNEQFF.

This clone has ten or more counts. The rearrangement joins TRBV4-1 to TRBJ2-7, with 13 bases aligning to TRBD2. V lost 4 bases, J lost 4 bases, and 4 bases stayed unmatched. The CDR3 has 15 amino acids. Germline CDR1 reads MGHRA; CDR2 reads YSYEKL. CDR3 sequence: CASSRGLAGVYEQYF. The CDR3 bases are TGCGCCAGCAGCCGAGGACTAGCGGGAGTGTACGAGCAGTACTTC.

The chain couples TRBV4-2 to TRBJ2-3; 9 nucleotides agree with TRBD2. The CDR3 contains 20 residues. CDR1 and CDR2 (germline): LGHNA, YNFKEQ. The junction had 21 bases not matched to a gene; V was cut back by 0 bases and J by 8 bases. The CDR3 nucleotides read TGTGCCAGCAGCCAAGATTCCCCTTACGCCCTCGCGGGGGGGGCGGGTACGCAGTATTTT. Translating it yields CASSQDSPYALAGGAGTQYF.

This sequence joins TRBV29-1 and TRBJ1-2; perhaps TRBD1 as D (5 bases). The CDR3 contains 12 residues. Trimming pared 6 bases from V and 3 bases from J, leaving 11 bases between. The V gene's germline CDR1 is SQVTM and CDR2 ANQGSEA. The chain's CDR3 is CSVQGTDYGYTF. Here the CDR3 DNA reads TGCAGCGTCCAGGGTACTGACTATGGCTACACCTTC.

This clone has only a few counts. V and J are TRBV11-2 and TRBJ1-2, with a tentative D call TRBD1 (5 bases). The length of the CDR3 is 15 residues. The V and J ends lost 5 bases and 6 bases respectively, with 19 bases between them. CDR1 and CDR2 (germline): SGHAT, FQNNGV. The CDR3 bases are TGTGCCAGCAGCCGGATGGGGGGAGTAGAGGATGGCTACACCTTC. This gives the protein CASSRMGGVEDGYTF.

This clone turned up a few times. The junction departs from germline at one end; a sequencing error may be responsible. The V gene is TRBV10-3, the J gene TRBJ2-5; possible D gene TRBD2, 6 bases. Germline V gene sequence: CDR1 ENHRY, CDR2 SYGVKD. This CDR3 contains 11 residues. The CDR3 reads CAISSGESQYF. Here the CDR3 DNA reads TGTGCCATCAGTTCGGGGGAGAGCCAGTACTTC.

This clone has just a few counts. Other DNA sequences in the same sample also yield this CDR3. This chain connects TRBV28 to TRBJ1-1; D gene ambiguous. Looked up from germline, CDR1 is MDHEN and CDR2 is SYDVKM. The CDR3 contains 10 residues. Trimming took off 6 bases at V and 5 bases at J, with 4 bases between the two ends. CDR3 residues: CASSRTEAFF. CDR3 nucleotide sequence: TGTGCCAGCAGCCGTACTGAAGCTTTCTTT.

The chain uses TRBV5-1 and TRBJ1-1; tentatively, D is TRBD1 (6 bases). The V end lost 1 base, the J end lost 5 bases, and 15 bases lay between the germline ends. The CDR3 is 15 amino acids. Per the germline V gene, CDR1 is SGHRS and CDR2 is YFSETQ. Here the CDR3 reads CASSLIQGGGTEAFF. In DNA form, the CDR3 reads TGCGCCAGCAGCTTGATACAAGGGGGTGGGACTGAAGCTTTCTTT. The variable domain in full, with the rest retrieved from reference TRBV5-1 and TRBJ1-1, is KAGVTQTPRYLIKTRGQQVTLSCSPISGHRSVSWYQQTPGQGLQFLFEYFSETQRNKGNFPGRFSGRQFSNSRSEMNVSTLELGDSALYLCASSLIQGGGTEAFFGQGTRLTVV.

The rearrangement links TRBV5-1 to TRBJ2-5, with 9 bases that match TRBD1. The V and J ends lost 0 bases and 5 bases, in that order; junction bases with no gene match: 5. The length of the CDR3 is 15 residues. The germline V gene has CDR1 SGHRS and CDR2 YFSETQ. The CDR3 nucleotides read TGCGCCAGCAGCTTGGGACAGGGGGAAGGTGAGACCCAGTACTTC. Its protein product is CASSLGQGEGETQYF. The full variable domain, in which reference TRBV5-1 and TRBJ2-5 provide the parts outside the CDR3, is KAGVTQTPRYLIKTRGQQVTLSCSPISGHRSVSWYQQTPGQGLQFLFEYFSETQRNKGNFPGRFSGRQFSNSRSEMNVSTLELGDSALYLCASSLGQGEGETQYFGPGTRLLVL.

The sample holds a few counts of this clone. CDR3 protein: CASSADRDTEAFF. The CDR3 coding sequence is TGTGCCAGCAGTGCAGACAGGGACACTGAAGCTTTCTTT. This sequence joins TRBV2 and TRBJ1-1; 7 bases are shared with TRBD1. This CDR3 contains 13 residues. Germline CDR1 SNHLY, CDR2 FYNNEI. V was pared by 4 bases and J by 3 bases, with 2 bases of the junction left unmatched.

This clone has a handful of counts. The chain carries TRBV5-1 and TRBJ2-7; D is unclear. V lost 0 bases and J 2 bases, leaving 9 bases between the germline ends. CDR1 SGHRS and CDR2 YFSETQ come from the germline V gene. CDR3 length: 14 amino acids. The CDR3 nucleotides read TGCGCCAGCAGCTTGGAACTACCTACCTACGAGCAGTACTTC. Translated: CASSLELPTYEQYF.

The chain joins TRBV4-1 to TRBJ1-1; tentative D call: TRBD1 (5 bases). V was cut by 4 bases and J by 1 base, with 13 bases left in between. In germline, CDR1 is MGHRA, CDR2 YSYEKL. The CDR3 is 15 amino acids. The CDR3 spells CASSRGPGQNTEAFF. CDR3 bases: TGCGCCAGCAGCCGCGGTCCCGGACAGAACACTGAAGCTTTCTTT.

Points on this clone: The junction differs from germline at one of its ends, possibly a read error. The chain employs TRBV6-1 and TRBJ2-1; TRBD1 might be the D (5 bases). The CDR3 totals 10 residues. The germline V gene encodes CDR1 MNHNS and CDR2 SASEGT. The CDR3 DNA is TGTGCCAGCAGTGAAGGGCAGGGTGTCTTC. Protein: CASSEGQGVF.

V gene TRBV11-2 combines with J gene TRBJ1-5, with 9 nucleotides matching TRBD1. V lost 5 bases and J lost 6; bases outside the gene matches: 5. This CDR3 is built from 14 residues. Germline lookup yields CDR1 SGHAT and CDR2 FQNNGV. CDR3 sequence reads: CASSQTGGAQPQHF. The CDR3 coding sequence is TGTGCCAGCAGCCAGACAGGGGGGGCTCAGCCCCAGCATTTT. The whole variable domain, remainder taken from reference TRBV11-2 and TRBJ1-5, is EAGVAQSPRYKIIEKRQSVAFWCNPISGHATLYWYQQILGQGPKLLIQFQNNGVVDDSQLPKDRFSAERLKGVDSTLKIQPAKLEDSAVYLCASSQTGGAQPQHFGDGTRLSIL.

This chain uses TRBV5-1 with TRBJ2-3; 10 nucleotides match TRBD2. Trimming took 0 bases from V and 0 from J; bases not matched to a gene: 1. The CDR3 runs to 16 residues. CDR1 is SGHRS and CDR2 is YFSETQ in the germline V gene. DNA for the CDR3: TGCGCCAGCAGCTTGGGGACTAGCGGAAGCACAGATACGCAGTATTTT. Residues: CASSLGTSGSTDTQYF.

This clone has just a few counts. In DNA form, the CDR3 reads TGTGCCTGGAGTACGACAGAATATGGCTACACCTTC. Its translation is CAWSTTEYGYTF. This chain uses TRBV30 with TRBJ1-2, with D possibly TRBD1 on 5 matching bases. Germline CDR1 reads GTSNPN; CDR2 reads SVGIG (reference sequence). The V end lost 2 bases, the J end lost 5 bases, and 9 bases lay between the germline ends. CDR3 length equals 12 residues.

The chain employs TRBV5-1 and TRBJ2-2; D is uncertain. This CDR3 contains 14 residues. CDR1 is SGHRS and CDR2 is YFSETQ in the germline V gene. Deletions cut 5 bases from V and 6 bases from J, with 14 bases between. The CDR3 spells CASRGDEAAGELFF. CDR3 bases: TGCGCCAGCAGGGGTGACGAGGCCGCCGGGGAGCTGTTTTTT.

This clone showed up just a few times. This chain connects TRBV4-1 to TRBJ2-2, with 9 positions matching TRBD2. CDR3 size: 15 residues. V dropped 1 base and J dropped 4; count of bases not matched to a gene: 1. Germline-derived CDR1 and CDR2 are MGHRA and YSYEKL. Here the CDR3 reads CASSQVAGATGELFF. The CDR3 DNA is TGCGCCAGCAGCCAAGTAGCGGGGGCCACCGGGGAGCTGTTTTTT.

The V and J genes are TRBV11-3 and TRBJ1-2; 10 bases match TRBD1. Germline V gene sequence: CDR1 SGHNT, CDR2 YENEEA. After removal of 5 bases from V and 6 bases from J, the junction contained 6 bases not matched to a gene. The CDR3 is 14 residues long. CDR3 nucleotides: TGTGCCAGCAGCCCCAGACAGGGGGCGGATGGCTACACCTTC. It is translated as CASSPRQGADGYTF.

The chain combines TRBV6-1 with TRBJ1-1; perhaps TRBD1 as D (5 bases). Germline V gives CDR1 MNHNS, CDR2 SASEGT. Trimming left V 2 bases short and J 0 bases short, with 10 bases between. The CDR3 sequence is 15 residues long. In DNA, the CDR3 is TGTGCCAGCAGTGAAAGACAGCGATTGAACACTGAAGCTTTCTTT. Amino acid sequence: CASSERQRLNTEAFF.

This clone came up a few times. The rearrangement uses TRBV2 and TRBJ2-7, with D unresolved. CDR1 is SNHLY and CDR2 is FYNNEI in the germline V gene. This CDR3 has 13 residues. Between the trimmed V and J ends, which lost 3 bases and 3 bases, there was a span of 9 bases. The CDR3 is CASSERMSYEQYF. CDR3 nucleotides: TGTGCCAGCAGTGAGCGAATGAGCTACGAGCAGTACTTC.